The T cell receptor (beta chain) under discussion was sequenced for a study of CD8+ T cells in alopecia areata. CDR3 length: 15 residues. Looked up from germline, CDR1 is PRHDT and CDR2 is FYEKMQ (reference sequence). Trimming cost V 1 base and J 1 base, with 11 bases left between them. As the sequencing template, cDNA was produced by extracting RNA and reverse transcribing it. TCRdb's copy holds only in-frame clones and misses some; the assay was immunoSEQ multiplex PCR. The table has 100,000 to 120,000 clones, 55% to 75% seen once. Material for sequencing was CD8+ T cells sorted from blood. The chain employs TRBV13 and TRBJ2-7; D ambiguous. This TCR derives from a human donor in good health. The CDR3 loop is CASSLEYGGSYEQYF. CDR3 DNA sequence: TGTGCCAGCAGCTTAGAGTACGGCGGTTCCTACGAGCAGTACTTC.